The 16 T cell receptor beta chains below all came from one sample that was sequenced in a study of radiation and T cells in renal cell carcinoma. Profiling relied on immunoSEQ multiplex PCR, and the TCRdb table lists in-frame clones only, not all of them. Among about 130,000 clones listed, approximately 85% were seen once. Regarding time point: blood 2 weeks post-SBRT. Documented treatment: 15 Gy SBRT to primary tumor, nephrectomy 4 weeks later. Sequenced here: blood, sampled from a patient whose treatment included radiotherapy and nephrectomy. These receptors all stem from a man aged 50 or older with renal cell carcinoma.

V and J are TRBV6-4 and TRBJ2-7; 9 bases are a match to TRBD1. V lost 2 bases to trimming and J lost 1 base; unmatched junction nucleotides: 3. CDR3 length: 15 amino acids. Looked up from germline, CDR1 is MRHNA and CDR2 is SNTAGT. CDR3 loop: CASSDGTGSSYEQYF. Here the CDR3 DNA reads TGTGCCAGCAGTGACGGGACAGGGTCTTCCTACGAGCAGTACTTC.

The CDR3 bases are TGTGCCAGTAGTATCGGACACACAGATACGCAGTATTTT. Encoded protein: CASSIGHTDTQYF. The chain employs TRBV19 and TRBJ2-3; D is perhaps TRBD1 (5 bases). CDR3 length: 13 residues. V lost 3 bases, J lost 2 bases, and 6 bases lay in between. Germline V gene sequence: CDR1 LNHDA, CDR2 SQIVND (reference sequence).

The V gene is TRBV2, the J gene TRBJ1-1; 7 nucleotides align to TRBD1. Unmatched junction bases numbered 9, after V lost 7 bases and J lost 7 bases. The germline CDR1 and CDR2 sequences are SNHLY and FYNNEI. The length of the CDR3 is 13 residues. CDR3 sequence: CASNTQGMVEAFF. CDR3 nucleotides: TGTGCCAGCAATACACAGGGGATGGTTGAAGCTTTCTTT.

The chain couples TRBV30 to TRBJ2-7, with D possibly being TRBD2 (6 bases). The ends were cut back, 2 bases at V and 3 bases at J, with 17 bases in the middle. Germline V gene data show CDR1 as GTSNPN and CDR2 as SVGIG (reference sequence). This CDR3 spans 15 amino acids. This CDR3 is CAWSLVGTPVYEQYF. The CDR3 region has the DNA TGTGCCTGGAGTCTCGTGGGGACTCCGGTCTACGAGCAGTACTTC. Variable domain in full (rest from reference TRBV30 and TRBJ2-7): SQTIHQWPATLVQPVGSPLSLECTVEGTSNPNLYWYRQAAGRGLQLLFYSVGIGQISSEVPQNLSASRPQDRQFILSSKKLLLSDSGFYLCAWSLVGTPVYEQYFGPGTRLTVT.

A few counts support this clone. The chain recombines TRBV5-1 with TRBJ1-3, with TRBD1 identical over 9 bases. The CDR3 loop spans 15 amino acids. V lost 4 bases to trimming and J lost 7 bases; unmatched junction nucleotides: 9. Per germline, CDR1 SGHRS and CDR2 YFSETQ. CDR3 nucleotides: TGCGCCAGCAGCCGAGACAGGGGGGATGGTAACACCATATATTTT. This gives the protein CASSRDRGDGNTIYF.

V usage is TRBV7-9 and J usage is TRBJ1-4; 7 bases are a match to TRBD1. Per germline, CDR1 SEHNR and CDR2 FQNEAQ (reference sequence). V trimming: 2 bases; J trimming: 8 bases; junction bases outside the gene matches: 5. The CDR3 has 14 residues. The CDR3 here is CASSLRAGGEKLFF. Here the CDR3 DNA reads TGTGCCAGCAGCTTACGGGCAGGGGGGGAAAAACTGTTTTTT.

Notes on this clone: The same CDR3 can be traced to other DNA sequences in this sample. The chain uses TRBV6-5 and TRBJ2-7, with 7 bases aligning to TRBD2. The CDR3 spans 14 residues. Germline-derived CDR1 and CDR2 are MNHEY and SVGAGI. The V gene end was trimmed by 3 bases and the J gene end by 3 bases; junction bases not matched to a gene: 5. CDR3 coding DNA: TGTGCCAGCAGTTATCGCGGGAGTGGCTACGAGCAGTACTTC. Protein sequence: CASSYRGSGYEQYF.

This clone was found a few times. The chain joins TRBV19 to TRBJ1-4; perhaps TRBD1 as D (5 bases). V was cut by 5 bases and J by 4 bases, with 8 bases left in between. The CDR3 has 13 residues. Germline values: CDR1 LNHDA, CDR2 SQIVND (reference sequence). CDR3 sequence (DNA): TGTGCCAGTAGTCCGCAGGGTAATGAAAAACTGTTTTTT. This sequence encodes CASSPQGNEKLFF. Supplemented by reference TRBV19 and TRBJ1-4, the full variable domain reads DGGITQSPKYLFRKEGQNVTLSCEQNLNHDAMYWYRQDPGQGLRLIYYSQIVNDFQKGDIAEGYSVSREKKESFPLTVTSAQKNPTAFYLCASSPQGNEKLFFGSGTQLSVL.

In nucleotides, the CDR3 is TGTGCCAGTAGTACTCGACTCGGGACGGAAGATAATGAAAAACTGTTTTTT. Amino acids: CASSTRLGTEDNEKLFF. The chain carries TRBV19 and TRBJ1-4, with D possibly being TRBD1 (5 bases). Trimming cost V 4 bases and J 4 bases, with 19 bases left between them. This CDR3 is built from 17 residues. The germline gives CDR1 LNHDA, CDR2 SQIVND (reference sequence).

The chain carries TRBV28 and TRBJ2-1, with 9 bases that match TRBD2. The germline gives CDR1 MDHEN, CDR2 SYDVKM. Trimming at V came to 6 bases and at J to 6 bases, leaving 6 bases not matched to a gene. The CDR3 contains 14 residues. This CDR3 is CASRGLAQANEQFF. The CDR3 DNA reads TGTGCCAGCAGAGGACTAGCGCAAGCCAATGAGCAGTTCTTC.

V is TRBV4-1 and J is TRBJ1-4; D not certain. The V gene lost 1 base and the J gene lost 4 bases, with 10 bases spanning the gap. The germline gives CDR1 MGHRA, CDR2 YSYEKL. The length of the CDR3 is 15 residues. The CDR3 nucleotides read TGCGCCAGCAGCCAAGGCCCCAGCTATAATGAAAAACTGTTTTTT. It specifies CASSQGPSYNEKLFF.

The chain recombines TRBV5-8 with TRBJ1-2; TRBD1 is a possible D gene (5 bases). This CDR3 comprises 15 residues. Germline CDR1 and CDR2: SGHTS and YDEGEE. With 6 bases removed from V and 2 bases from J, the gap between germline ends came to 17 bases. The CDR3 DNA follows: TGTGCCAGCATCCTGCGGGGGTTATTAAACTATGGCTACACCTTC. It encodes CASILRGLLNYGYTF.

The J gene is TRBJ1-2, the V gene TRBV14, with D unresolved. The CDR3 length is 12 residues. Germline V gene sequence: CDR1 SGHDN, CDR2 FVKESK. V lost 4 bases to trimming and J lost 4 bases, with 7 bases between them. CDR3 bases: TGTGCCAGCAGCCTGGGCGGCTATGGCTACACCTTC. Translating gives CASSLGGYGYTF.

The chain combines TRBV2 with TRBJ1-2; D might be TRBD1 (6 bases). Germline values: CDR1 SNHLY, CDR2 FYNNEI. Trimming took 7 bases from V and 7 from J, leaving 22 bases between them. This CDR3 contains 15 residues. CDR3 amino acids: CASIGQGIPLGGYTF. In DNA form, the CDR3 reads TGTGCCAGCATTGGCCAGGGGATCCCCCTAGGTGGCTACACCTTC.

V and J are TRBV4-2 and TRBJ2-3; 8 bases agree with TRBD2. This CDR3 contains 15 residues. Germline V gives CDR1 LGHNA, CDR2 YNFKEQ. The junction had 7 bases not matched to a gene; V was cut back by 4 bases and J by 4 bases. The CDR3 DNA sequence: TGTGCCAGCAGCCCCAGGGGTAGCGGGGCAGATACGCAGTATTTT. Translated: CASSPRGSGADTQYF.

This chain links TRBV18 with TRBJ2-1; D unresolved. Per germline, CDR1 KGHSH and CDR2 LQKENI. Trimming removed 2 bases at V and 7 bases at J, with 15 bases between. The CDR3 has 15 amino acids. This chain's CDR3 is CASSPWADEKNEQFF. The CDR3, as DNA: TGTGCCAGCTCACCATGGGCGGACGAGAAGAATGAGCAGTTCTTC.